This TCR beta chain was recorded in a study of identical twins (dated by TCRdb to 2016 to 2017). Some background on the complete study: The study deep-sequenced TCR alpha and beta repertoires from monozygotic twins, unrelated adults of various ages and cord blood to test whether fetal clonotypes persist. To rule out contamination, replicate twin experiments were performed at different times with different library preparation protocols.

CDR1 KGHSH and CDR2 LQKENI were looked up in the germline V gene. The CDR3 measures 13 amino acids from cysteine to phenylalanine. Kept here is only the CDR3 DNA, which spans 39 bases and is read in frame from base 1. Libraries came from 5' RACE. The reads were generated on an Illumina HiSeq 2000. A universal primer binding site was introduced by template switching, and a unique molecular identifier was present in the final cDNA, enabling accurate counting of TCR cDNA molecules. Specific primers in the conserved constant-segment region were used to synthesize first-strand cDNA for the TCR alpha and beta chains. To control for contamination, each cDNA library was double barcoded with a SMART-Mk sample barcode plus Illumina barcodes. TruSeq adapter sequences along with Illumina sample barcodes were introduced in two successive PCR steps. Sequencing of the TCR alpha and beta cDNA libraries was done on the Illumina HiSeq platform using custom primers. In the original analysis: Unique molecular identifiers were extracted from raw reads with MiGEC, and CDR3 positions were determined with MiXCR. For each individual, recombination models were inferred using an EM algorithm with the repgenHMM and IGoR tools. The tcR package in R was used for shared clonotype analysis, with sharing normalized by the product of cloneset sizes. To study raw recombination free of thymic and clonal selection effects, out-of-frame nonproductive sequences were analyzed. In-frame beta chains were kept once TCRdb had trimmed the public reads at Q25 with fastp and called clones with MiXCR. Merged by CDR3 protein, the rows form single entries marked with the most common genes and DNA. TCRdb assigned the V and J calls; the authors' analysis was not used. This sample lists some 260,000 distinct CDR3 sequences; around an eighth were detected once. Clones ranked in the top ten supply 7% to 9.5% of the sample.

Every donor in the study was a healthy Caucasian. Miltenyi CD45RO+ enrichment and human naive T-cell isolation kits were used to isolate memory (CD45RO+) and naive T cells from PBMC. General conclusions and limits of the study: Compared with coincidental sharing between unrelated individuals, out-of-frame TCR alpha sequences shared between twins showed an excess of sequences with low generation probability. In monozygotic twins, out-of-frame TCR alpha sharing was systematically underestimated by recombination models, although the models agreed with sharing between unrelated individuals. Zero-insertion analyses could be partly confounded by invariant T cells such as MAIT and iNKT, although diverse VJ usage argued against such confounding for most clonotypes. Conclusions relied on cross-sectional statistical analysis, since the same donors could not be followed over many years. Fewer insertions were carried by abundant cord blood beta clonotypes, a similar but weaker trend appeared in young adult naive repertoires, and no such trend appeared in memory repertoires. In beta out-of-frame sequences, excess twin sharing was weaker, because having fewer shared sequences lowered the signal-to-noise ratio.

This clonotype was detected only once. Its antigen is currently not known. A clone one base away is much larger, so this may be a read error. Sample: memory (CD45RO+) T cells sorted from blood. In light of the paper, this sample's cell subset or site label describes: CD45RO+ enriched T cells. The chain is assembled from TRBV18 and TRBJ2-1; the central 7 bases match TRBD1. The receptor was derived from a woman younger than 35 in good health. The CDR3 amino acid sequence is: CASAPHRGAEQFF. The DNA sequence reads TGTGCCAGCGCACCACACAGGGGCGCTGAGCAGTTCTTC.